A single sample is the source of the 32 T cell receptor beta chains below, sequenced in a study of blood T cell repertoires in COVID-19 (dated by TCRdb to about 2020). Libraries were prepared through the immunoSEQ multiplex PCR assay. Drawn from immuneACCESS, this table holds only the in-frame rearrangements with V and J called that TCRdb kept. Clones are partly lost; checked studies trace under half to an unresolved V gene and leave the rest unexplained. The table for this sample lists 300,000 to 500,000 clones; around 87% of them were counted only once. The ten top clones hold roughly 0.97% of the sample. The sample comprised PBMCs or T cells enriched from blood (not recorded which). Source of these receptors: a woman aged 25 to 39 with acute COVID-19.

V gene TRBV5-1 combines with J gene TRBJ2-7; 9 nucleotides match TRBD2. CDR1 and CDR2 from the germline V gene are SGHRS and YFSETQ. J was trimmed by 8 bases and V by 4 bases; bases with no gene match: 10. The CDR3 has 14 residues. CDR3 amino acids: CASSPWTSEVQQYF. The CDR3 DNA reads TGCGCCAGCAGCCCCTGGACTAGCGAGGTTCAGCAGTACTTC. The full variable domain, in which reference TRBV5-1 and TRBJ2-7 provide the parts outside the CDR3, is KAGVTQTPRYLIKTRGQQVTLSCSPISGHRSVSWYQQTPGQGLQFLFEYFSETQRNKGNFPGRFSGRQFSNSRSEMNVSTLELGDSALYLCASSPWTSEVQQYFGPGTRLTVT.

This clone was seen a handful of times. This chain uses TRBV6-5 with TRBJ2-1; 9 positions match TRBD1. With 6 bases clipped from V and 11 bases from J, the junction kept 14 bases outside the gene matches. Germline assignment: CDR1 MNHEY and CDR2 SVGAGI. This CDR3 is built from 15 residues. CDR3 nucleotide sequence: TGTGCCAGCAGGCGGGACAGGGAGAGATTCGGACAGCAGTTCTTC. It is translated as CASRRDRERFGQQFF.

The chain joins TRBV24-1 to TRBJ1-2; the D gene is possibly TRBD1 (6 bases). Trimming took 3 bases from V and 13 from J, leaving 14 bases between them. CDR3 size: 12 residues. CDR1 is KGHDR and CDR2 is SFDVKD in the germline V gene. The CDR3 DNA follows: TGTGCCACCAGTGATCTGGGGACACCCAGCACCTTC. Protein product: CATSDLGTPSTF.

The chain is built from TRBV4-1 and TRBJ1-1; possible D gene TRBD1, 5 bases. V lost 0 bases, J lost 6 bases, and 14 bases lay in between. Germline lookup yields CDR1 MGHRA and CDR2 YSYEKL. The CDR3 is 15 amino acids. CDR3 in DNA: TGCGCCAGCAGCCAAGAACCAGGGAGGGTAGCTGAAGCTTTCTTT. It specifies CASSQEPGRVAEAFF.

V and J are TRBV5-5 and TRBJ2-7; D may be TRBD2 (5 bases). V shed 4 bases and J shed 2 bases, with 16 bases lying between them. From germline, CDR1 is SGHKS and CDR2 YYEKEE (reference sequence). This CDR3 is built from 15 residues. The CDR3 DNA reads as TGTGCCAGCAGCCCGTGGACTCCCGGGACCTACGAGCAGTACTTC. Translation gives CASSPWTPGTYEQYF.

This clone appeared a single time. The chain recombines TRBV7-9 with TRBJ1-6; TRBD1 is a possible D gene (5 bases). V dropped 8 bases and J dropped 11 bases, with 19 bases sitting between them. The CDR3 has 14 amino acids. The germline gives CDR1 SEHNR, CDR2 FQNEAQ (reference sequence). The CDR3 spells CASSLGMWGAPLHF. The CDR3 DNA is TGTGCCAGCTCTCTGGGCATGTGGGGCGCACCCCTCCACTTT. Combining the CDR3 with reference TRBV7-9 and TRBJ1-6 gives the whole variable domain DTGVSQNPRHKITKRGQNVTFRCDPISEHNRLYWYRQTLGQGPEFLTYFQNEAQLEKSRLLSDRFSAERPKGSFSTLEIQRTEQGDSAMYLCASSLGMWGAPLHFGNGTRLTVT.

The chain uses TRBV4-3 and TRBJ2-5; the match to TRBD2 covers 8 bases. This CDR3 is 15 amino acids long. In germline, CDR1 is LGHNA, CDR2 YSLEER. The V and J ends lost 6 bases and 5 bases, in that order; junction bases with no gene match: 11. CDR3 nucleotides: TGCGCCAGCAGTCTCACCGGGGGGGGCGGGGAGACCCAGTACTTC. Translation gives CASSLTGGGGETQYF.

The chain is built from TRBV11-1 and TRBJ1-3, with D uncertain. V gave up 5 bases and J gave up 0 bases, with 11 bases separating them. Germline CDR1 and CDR2: SGHAT and FQDESV (reference sequence). This CDR3 contains 15 residues. CDR3 protein: CASSRLSSSGNTIYF. For the CDR3, the DNA is TGTGCCAGCAGCCGACTCAGTAGCTCTGGAAACACCATATATTTT.

The chain uses TRBV3-1 (or the pseudogene TRBV3-2) and TRBJ2-7; tentatively, D is TRBD1 (7 bases). V lost 5 bases to trimming and J lost 4 bases, with 12 bases between them. The CDR3 contains 13 residues. Per the germline V gene, CDR1 is LGHDT and CDR2 is YNNKEL (reference sequence). The CDR3 coding sequence is TGTGCCAGCAGCGGAGGGACAGCGTACGAGCAGTACTTC. This translates into CASSGGTAYEQYF.

V gene TRBV3-1 (or the pseudogene TRBV3-2) combines with J gene TRBJ2-1; 11 bases are shared with TRBD2. Unmatched junction bases numbered 6, after V lost 4 bases and J lost 7 bases. From germline, CDR1 is LGHDT and CDR2 YNNKEL (reference sequence). The CDR3 extends over 15 amino acids. The CDR3 loop reads CASSLSGGALNEQFF. The CDR3 nucleotides are TGTGCCAGCAGCCTTAGCGGGGGGGCCTTAAATGAGCAGTTCTTC.

This chain uses TRBV5-1 with TRBJ2-2, with a tentative D call TRBD1 (6 bases). The CDR3 extends over 16 amino acids. Germline values: CDR1 SGHRS, CDR2 YFSETQ. The V end lost 2 bases, the J end lost 1 base, and 12 bases lay between the germline ends. This CDR3 is CASSLETGRNTGELFF. CDR3 DNA: TGCGCCAGCAGCTTAGAGACAGGTCGGAACACCGGGGAGCTGTTTTTT.

The J gene is TRBJ1-6, the V gene TRBV7-2, with 8 nucleotides matching TRBD1. Germline assignment: CDR1 SGHTA and CDR2 FQGNSA. V dropped 1 base and J dropped 1; count of bases not matched to a gene: 3. This CDR3 has 17 amino acids. The CDR3 DNA sequence: TGTGCCAGCAGCTTAGGACAGGGGAGATCCTATAATTCACCCCTCCACTTT. Its protein is CASSLGQGRSYNSPLHF.

The chain couples TRBV6-5 to TRBJ2-7; TRBD2 aligns across 10 bases. The CDR3 length is 15 residues. With 8 bases clipped from V and 3 bases from J, the junction kept 10 bases outside the gene matches. The germline V gene encodes CDR1 MNHEY and CDR2 SVGAGI. The CDR3 DNA sequence: TGTGCCAGCGCCAGACCACTAGCGGGGAGCTACGAGCAGTACTTC. Translated: CASARPLAGSYEQYF.

The CDR3 DNA reads as TGTGCCACCAGTGAGGAGGGAAGGACTGAAGCTTTCTTT. It specifies CATSEEGRTEAFF. The chain is built from TRBV24-1 and TRBJ1-1, with D unclear. The CDR3 covers 13 residues. Germline V gene lookup returns CDR1 KGHDR and CDR2 SFDVKD. Trimming stripped 4 bases from V and 5 bases from J, with 10 bases between.

This clone was picked up a small number of times. The chain recombines TRBV19 with TRBJ1-5; D remains ambiguous. The CDR3 loop spans 11 amino acids. V lost 7 bases and J lost 9, with 10 bases in between. The germline V gene encodes CDR1 LNHDA and CDR2 SQIVND (reference sequence). The CDR3 nucleotides are TGTGCCAGTACTACCCGGGGGCCCCAGCATTTT. It is translated as CASTTRGPQHF. The variable domain in full, completed from reference TRBV19 and TRBJ1-5, reads DGGITQSPKYLFRKEGQNVTLSCEQNLNHDAMYWYRQDPGQGLRLIYYSQIVNDFQKGDIAEGYSVSREKKESFPLTVTSAQKNPTAFYLCASTTRGPQHFGDGTRLSIL.

The chain recombines TRBV7-2 with TRBJ2-2, with 8 nucleotides matching TRBD1. The CDR3 consists of 16 residues. Germline V gene lookup returns CDR1 SGHTA and CDR2 FQGNSA. After removal of 3 bases from V and 1 base from J, the junction contained 4 bases not matched to a gene. The CDR3 loop is CASSFLGTGNTGELFF. CDR3 DNA sequence: TGTGCCAGCAGCTTCCTAGGGACAGGGAACACCGGGGAGCTGTTTTTT. The variable domain in full, with the rest retrieved from reference TRBV7-2 and TRBJ2-2, is GAGVSQSPSNKVTEKGKDVELRCDPISGHTALYWYRQSLGQGLEFLIYFQGNSAPDKSGLPSDRFSAERTGGSVSTLTIQRTQQEDSAVYLCASSFLGTGNTGELFFGEGSRLTVL.

V gene TRBV27 combines with J gene TRBJ1-6; 8 bases agree with TRBD1. The CDR3 runs to 15 residues. Germline CDR1 reads MNHEY; CDR2 reads SMNVEV (reference sequence). Trimming at V came to 6 bases and at J to 8 bases, leaving 9 bases not matched to a gene. CDR3 nucleotides: TGTGCCAGCAGCCGAACGACAGGGGCTGATTCACCCCTCCACTTT. Translating gives CASSRTTGADSPLHF.

The chain is built from TRBV7-3 and TRBJ1-1; D may be TRBD1 (5 bases). The CDR3 spans 14 residues. From germline, CDR1 is SGHTA and CDR2 FQGTGA. The germline V and J ends were trimmed by 3 bases and 4 bases, with 12 bases remaining between them. CDR3 sequence (DNA): TGTGCCAGCAGCTTGACGTTCGGGGGCACTGAAGCTTTCTTT. The encoded protein is CASSLTFGGTEAFF.

The V gene is TRBV7-9, the J gene TRBJ2-1; 7 nucleotides match TRBD2. CDR3 size: 14 residues. CDR1 and CDR2 (germline): SEHNR, FQNEAQ (reference sequence). Germline trimming cut 3 bases from V and 8 bases from J; bases unmatched to any gene: 7. DNA for the CDR3: TGTGCCAGCAGCTTGACTAGCCGGTCCGATGAGCAGTTCTTC. This sequence encodes CASSLTSRSDEQFF.

The chain couples TRBV6-2 or TRBV6-3 to TRBJ2-7; 12 bases match TRBD1. The CDR3 length is 20 residues. Germline V gene lookup returns CDR1 MNHEY and CDR2 SVGEGT. The V and J ends lost 0 bases and 1 base, in that order; junction bases with no gene match: 13. The CDR3 coding sequence is TGTGCCAGCAGTTACTCGAGGGGACAGGGGGCGCAAGTTGGGTCCTACGAGCAGTACTTC. As protein: CASSYSRGQGAQVGSYEQYF.

The chain couples TRBV2 to TRBJ1-1; no reliable D call. The CDR3 runs to 13 residues. The V end was cut by 2 bases, the J end by 0 bases, with 4 bases between. Germline lookup yields CDR1 SNHLY and CDR2 FYNNEI. DNA for the CDR3: TGTGCCAGCAGTGAATACTTGAACACTGAAGCTTTCTTT. Translation gives CASSEYLNTEAFF.

This chain uses TRBV14 with TRBJ2-1, with 14 bases that match TRBD2. CDR1 is SGHDN, CDR2 FVKESK, per germline. V was clipped by 2 bases and J by 7 bases; unmatched bases: 10. The CDR3 runs to 18 residues. The CDR3 here is CASSQNRLAGGRGNEQFF. As DNA, the CDR3 is TGTGCCAGCAGCCAAAATCGACTAGCGGGGGGGCGTGGGAATGAGCAGTTCTTC.

This rearrangement joins TRBV5-1 to TRBJ1-1, with D hard to call. Trimming removed 3 bases from V and 3 bases from J, with 12 bases in between. This CDR3 is 14 amino acids long. Germline values: CDR1 SGHRS, CDR2 YFSETQ. CDR3 sequence: CASSSARSDTEAFF. The CDR3 nucleotides read TGCGCCAGCAGCTCCGCCCGGTCCGACACTGAAGCTTTCTTT.

This chain uses TRBV3-1 (or the pseudogene TRBV3-2) with TRBJ1-1; 11 nucleotides line up with TRBD1. Germline V gene lookup returns CDR1 LGHDT and CDR2 YNNKEL (reference sequence). The CDR3 consists of 14 residues. J was trimmed by 11 bases and V by 1 base; bases with no gene match: 6. The CDR3, as DNA: TGTGCCAGCAGCCAAGGGGACAGGGGGAGAGGGGCTTTCTTT. Protein product: CASSQGDRGRGAFF.

CDR3 region: CASSWGVGTNEQYF. In nucleotides, the CDR3 is TGTGCCAGCAGCTGGGGGGTAGGGACTAACGAGCAGTACTTC. The chain couples TRBV5-6 to TRBJ2-7; TRBD2 matches at 7 bases. V lost 3 bases, J lost 5 bases, and 8 bases stayed unmatched. Germline assignment: CDR1 SGHDT and CDR2 YYEEEE. This CDR3 spans 14 amino acids. The full variable domain, rest sourced from reference TRBV5-6 and TRBJ2-7, is DAGVTQSPTHLIKTRGQQVTLRCSPKSGHDTVSWYQQALGQGPQFIFQYYEEEERQRGNFPDRFSGHQFPNYSSELNVNALLLGDSALYLCASSWGVGTNEQYFGPGTRLTVT.

The J gene is TRBJ2-1, the V gene TRBV4-1; 8 nucleotides align to TRBD1. From germline, CDR1 is MGHRA and CDR2 YSYEKL. The V and J ends lost 2 bases and 0 bases, in that order; junction bases with no gene match: 6. The CDR3 consists of 17 residues. This CDR3 reads CASSQTGGLSSYNEQFF. The DNA for the CDR3 is TGCGCCAGCAGCCAAACAGGGGGATTAAGCTCCTACAATGAGCAGTTCTTC.

The V and J genes are TRBV5-4 and TRBJ2-3; no clear D gene. V was clipped by 0 bases and J by 8 bases, with 10 bases between them. Germline assignment: CDR1 SGHNT and CDR2 YYREEE (reference sequence). The CDR3 covers 13 residues. The CDR3 here is CASSLDGLATQYF. The CDR3 coding sequence is TGTGCCAGCAGCTTGGACGGGTTGGCTACGCAGTATTTT.

The chain links TRBV20-1 to TRBJ2-7; perhaps TRBD1 as D (5 bases). V was clipped by 6 bases and J by 4 bases, with 10 bases between them. The CDR3 contains 11 residues. Germline values: CDR1 DFQATT, CDR2 SNEGSKA (reference sequence). In nucleotides, the CDR3 is TGCAGTGCATTAGGGGATTACGAGCAGTACTTC. Translation: CSALGDYEQYF.

V usage is TRBV7-3 and J usage is TRBJ1-1; D perhaps matches TRBD1 (6 bases). The CDR3 covers 15 residues. Germline CDR1 SGHTA, CDR2 FQGTGA. V gave up 2 bases and J gave up 3 bases, with 13 bases separating them. DNA for the CDR3: TGTGCCAGCAGCTTAGGGGGCAGGGGACACACTGAAGCTTTCTTT. Translating it yields CASSLGGRGHTEAFF.

V usage is TRBV9 and J usage is TRBJ2-3, with D possibly TRBD1 on 7 matching bases. The germline V and J ends were trimmed by 4 bases and 3 bases, with 21 bases remaining between them. Germline CDR1 SGDLS, CDR2 YYNGEE. This CDR3 spans 17 amino acids. CDR3 nucleotides: TGTGCCAGCAGCCCAGGGGACTCGACAGGGTTTACAGATACGCAGTATTTT. Translating gives CASSPGDSTGFTDTQYF.

The J gene is TRBJ2-7, the V gene TRBV11-1; 8 bases line up with TRBD1. The length of the CDR3 is 15 residues. Looked up from germline, CDR1 is SGHAT and CDR2 is FQDESV (reference sequence). V lost 7 bases and J lost 0; bases outside the gene matches: 8. CDR3 nucleotide sequence: TGTGCCAGCAAAGAAGACAGGGGCGGCTCCTACGAGCAGTACTTC. Its translation is CASKEDRGGSYEQYF.

The chain is built from TRBV30 and TRBJ1-2; weak D call: TRBD1 (6 bases). Deletions cut 1 base from V and 1 base from J, with 13 bases between. CDR1 GTSNPN and CDR2 SVGIG come from the germline V gene (reference sequence). The CDR3 is 15 residues long. CDR3 sequence (DNA): TGTGCCTGGAGTGGGGCGGCCAGGGGTAACTATGGCTACACCTTC. It codes for CAWSGAARGNYGYTF.